These 31 T cell receptor beta chains came from one sample sequenced in a study of T cells in Graves' hyperthyroidism and ophthalmopathy. Amplified regions were TCR beta CDR3 sequences from RNA transcripts. An initial round of RT-PCR targeting the TCR CDR3 relied on the HTBI primer set. TCRdb fed the multiplex PCR reads into MiXCR, producing one record per CDR3 protein. The table includes roughly 580,000 distinct CDR3 sequences, approximately 13% detected once. The specimen was blood. The receptors stem from a woman aged 25 to 39 with Graves' hyperthyroidism that later progressed to Graves' ophthalmopathy.

This clonotype was seen at least ten times. The chain is built from TRBV27 and TRBJ1-1, with 7 bases matching TRBD1. The V and J ends lost 9 bases and 0 bases, in that order; junction bases with no gene match: 7. CDR3 length: 14 residues. The germline V gene encodes CDR1 MNHEY and CDR2 SMNVEV (reference sequence). DNA of the CDR3: TGTGCCAGTCACGGAGGGGGCATGAACACTGAAGCTTTCTTT. This sequence encodes CASHGGGMNTEAFF.

The sample holds many counts of this clonotype. The chain employs TRBV20-1 and TRBJ2-7, with D possibly called TRBD1 or TRBD2 (6 bases each). CDR1 DFQATT and CDR2 SNEGSKA come from the germline V gene (reference sequence). The CDR3 has 13 residues. V lost 6 bases, J lost 1 base, and 13 bases lay in between. This CDR3 is CSAGGPISYEQYF. CDR3 DNA: TGCAGTGCGGGGGGCCCAATTTCCTACGAGCAGTACTTC.

This clonotype has at least ten counts. The V call is TRBV7-9, the J call TRBJ1-2, with 7 bases that match TRBD1. The ends lost 1 base at V and 10 bases at J; junction bases unmatched: 6. CDR3 length: 13 residues. Germline CDR1 is SEHNR and CDR2 is FQNEAQ (reference sequence). This chain's CDR3 is CASSLGVGGDYTF. CDR3 DNA sequence: TGTGCCAGCAGCTTAGGGGTAGGGGGCGACTACACCTTC. Complete variable domain (other parts from reference TRBV7-9 and TRBJ1-2): DTGVSQNPRHKITKRGQNVTFRCDPISEHNRLYWYRQTLGQGPEFLTYFQNEAQLEKSRLLSDRFSAERPKGSFSTLEIQRTEQGDSAMYLCASSLGVGGDYTFGSGTRLTVV.

This clonotype was seen many times. The genes are TRBV6-1 and TRBJ1-4; 7 bases match TRBD1. The CDR3 has 15 residues. V lost 6 bases and J lost 4; bases outside the gene matches: 8. Per germline, CDR1 MNHNS and CDR2 SASEGT. The CDR3 DNA reads TGTGCCAGCAGCTATTTGACAGGGAATAATGAAAAACTGTTTTTT. Amino acid sequence: CASSYLTGNNEKLFF.

This chain connects TRBV29-1 to TRBJ2-3; TRBD2 agrees at 10 bases. This CDR3 is 14 amino acids long. Trimming removed 5 bases from V and 2 bases from J; junction bases left unmatched: 4. Germline CDR1 is SQVTM and CDR2 is ANQGSEA. DNA of the CDR3: TGCAGCGTTCCGACTAGCGGGTACACAGATACGCAGTATTTT. Translated, it gives CSVPTSGYTDTQYF.

This clonotype was found many times. The chain has TRBV29-1 and TRBJ1-1; D call uncertain. Germline V CDR1 and CDR2: SQVTM, ANQGSEA. The germline V and J ends were trimmed by 6 bases and 10 bases, with 21 bases remaining between them. The CDR3 loop spans 13 amino acids. The CDR3 spells CSVNQDLMSVAFF. CDR3 sequence (DNA): TGCAGCGTCAATCAGGACCTTATGTCAGTAGCTTTCTTT.

On this clonotype itself: Its ends do not fully match the called genes, so a read error is possible. The chain carries TRBV7-9 and TRBJ2-1; 8 nucleotides agree with TRBD2. CDR1 is SEHNR, CDR2 FQNEAQ, per germline (reference sequence). The CDR3 sequence is 19 residues long. The CDR3 loop is CACSLVGGRSGTGENEQFF. The CDR3 nucleotides read TGTGCCTGCAGCTTGGTGGGCGGGAGGTCCGGTACGGGTGAAAATGAGCAGTTCTTC. Based on the CDR3 plus reference TRBV7-9 and TRBJ2-1, the full variable domain is DTGVSQNPRHKITKRGQNVTFRCDPISEHNRLYWYRQTLGQGPEFLTYFQNEAQLEKSRLLSDRFSAERPKGSFSTLEIQRTEQGDSAMYLCACSLVGGRSGTGENEQFFGPGTRLTVL.

In its sample, this clonotype was seen many times. The V gene is TRBV27, the J gene TRBJ1-2; D gene uncertain. Trimming removed 6 bases from V and 2 bases from J, with 13 bases in between. The V gene's germline CDR1 is MNHEY and CDR2 SMNVEV (reference sequence). The CDR3 spans 14 residues. CDR3 nucleotides: TGTGCCAGCAGCCTGGGCGGAAACAACTATGGCTACACCTTC. It codes for CASSLGGNNYGYTF.

The V gene is TRBV20-1, the J gene TRBJ2-3, with 8 nucleotides matching TRBD2. V trimming: 6 bases; J trimming: 5 bases; junction bases outside the gene matches: 4. This CDR3 contains 12 residues. Per germline, CDR1 DFQATT and CDR2 SNEGSKA (reference sequence). The CDR3 DNA reads as TGCAGTGCGGTCCTAGCGGGAGATACGCAGTATTTT. This gives the protein CSAVLAGDTQYF.

This clonotype came up many times. The V and J genes are TRBV3-1 and TRBJ2-1; D may be TRBD2 (5 bases). With 1 base removed from V and 4 bases from J, the gap between germline ends came to 11 bases. CDR3 size: 15 residues. Per germline, CDR1 LGHDT and CDR2 YNNKEL (reference sequence). The chain's CDR3 is CASSQGEFQYNEQFF. DNA for the CDR3: TGTGCCAGCAGCCAAGGGGAGTTCCAATACAATGAGCAGTTCTTC.

This clonotype was counted at least ten times. CDR3 region: CASSLTVSALLGADTQYF. CDR3 in DNA: TGTGCCAGCAGCTTAACGGTTTCGGCTTTGTTGGGGGCAGATACGCAGTATTTT. This chain joins TRBV7-2 and TRBJ2-3; possibly TRBD1 or TRBD2 for D (5 bases each). CDR1 and CDR2 from the germline V gene are SGHTA and FQGNSA. CDR3 size: 18 residues. Trimming stripped 2 bases from V and 4 bases from J, with 22 bases between.

This clonotype was detected many times. The chain is built from TRBV2 and TRBJ1-2; perhaps TRBD1 as D (5 bases). This CDR3 has 15 amino acids. Germline V CDR1 and CDR2: SNHLY, FYNNEI. V lost 6 bases and J 4 bases, leaving 18 bases between the germline ends. CDR3 residues: CASRTRVFSGYGYTF. The CDR3 region has the DNA TGTGCCAGCAGGACCAGGGTTTTCAGTGGCTATGGCTACACCTTC. Looking up the rest from reference TRBV2 and TRBJ1-2 gives the full variable domain: EPEVTQTPSHQVTQMGQEVILRCVPISNHLYFYWYRQILGQKVEFLVSFYNNEISEKSEIFDDQFSVERPDGSNFTLKIRSTKLEDSAMYFCASRTRVFSGYGYTFGSGTRLTVV.

This clonotype was recorded at least ten times. J is TRBJ1-1 and V is TRBV6-1; D not certain. Germline CDR1 reads MNHNS; CDR2 reads SASEGT. V was trimmed by 6 bases and J by 4 bases, leaving 12 bases between them. The CDR3 consists of 13 residues. The CDR3 DNA reads as TGTGCCAGCAGGAGGGCCGGTCTCACTGAAGCTTTCTTT. Encoded protein: CASRRAGLTEAFF.

This clonotype has a count of ten or more. The chain employs TRBV5-1 and TRBJ1-1; 9 nucleotides match TRBD1. V shed 4 bases and J 1 base; nucleotides not matched to a gene: 8. CDR3 length: 16 amino acids. Looked up from germline, CDR1 is SGHRS and CDR2 is YFSETQ. CDR3 loop: CASSALQGAGNTEAFF. The CDR3 coding sequence is TGCGCCAGCAGCGCGCTACAGGGGGCTGGGAACACTGAAGCTTTCTTT.

On this clonotype itself: An end of the junction differs from the germline gene, which may be a read error. This chain links TRBV29-1 with TRBJ1-1; D is unresolved. Germline values: CDR1 SQVTM, CDR2 ANQGSEA. The CDR3 has 14 amino acids. The CDR3 DNA follows: TGCAGCGCCCGGGGAGGGTCCATGAACACTAAAGCTTTCTTT. Translated, it gives CSARGGSMNTKAFF.

The J gene is TRBJ2-1, the V gene TRBV24-1, with TRBD2 matching 7 bases. CDR1 is KGHDR and CDR2 is SFDVKD in the germline V gene. CDR3 length equals 16 residues. V trimming: 5 bases; J trimming: 7 bases; junction bases outside the gene matches: 13. The CDR3 nucleotides read TGTGCCACCAGTGCCTTAGGACTAGTGGGAGTAAATGAGCAGTTCTTC. Its translation is CATSALGLVGVNEQFF.

This clonotype was counted ten times or more. V gene TRBV7-2 combines with J gene TRBJ1-4; 8 bases match TRBD1. Trimming removed 2 bases from V and 11 bases from J; junction bases left unmatched: 7. Germline V gene lookup returns CDR1 SGHTA and CDR2 FQGNSA. The CDR3 sequence is 14 residues long. The CDR3 DNA reads as TGTGCCAGCAGCTTAAGGCAGGGGGCGGGTAAACTGTTTTTT. Amino acids: CASSLRQGAGKLFF.

The chain links TRBV24-1 to TRBJ2-5, with D maybe TRBD1 (6 bases). The CDR3 runs to 15 residues. Trimming took off 4 bases at V and 6 bases at J, with 17 bases between the two ends. The germline V gene encodes CDR1 KGHDR and CDR2 SFDVKD. This CDR3 is CATSDPRQGSQTQYF. In nucleotides, the CDR3 is TGTGCCACCAGTGACCCTCGGCAGGGGTCACAGACCCAGTACTTC.

This chain connects TRBV27 to TRBJ1-1; D remains ambiguous. Between the trimmed V and J ends, which lost 5 bases and 3 bases, there was a span of 13 bases. CDR3 length: 14 residues. The germline gives CDR1 MNHEY, CDR2 SMNVEV (reference sequence). The CDR3 reads CASSPRSMDTEAFF. The DNA of the CDR3 is TGTGCCAGCAGTCCGCGCAGCATGGACACTGAAGCTTTCTTT.

CDR3 DNA sequence: TGCGCCAGCAGCTTGTCCCGAACTACCGGGACAGGGTTCGTTTTCTTT. Its translation is CASSLSRTTGTGFVFF. This chain uses TRBV5-1 with TRBJ1-1; TRBD1 aligns across 9 bases. The CDR3 has 16 residues. Trimming took 1 base from V and 13 from J; bases not matched to a gene: 17. Germline CDR1 SGHRS, CDR2 YFSETQ.

This clonotype was observed a handful of times. This chain uses TRBV11-3 with TRBJ1-1, with no clear D. Trimming cost V 5 bases and J 1 base, with 20 bases left between them. Germline CDR1 reads SGHNT; CDR2 reads YENEEA. This CDR3 comprises 17 residues. The CDR3 reads CASSPRPSREKNTEAFF. CDR3 nucleotide sequence: TGTGCCAGCAGCCCGCGCCCCTCCCGGGAAAAGAACACTGAAGCTTTCTTT. Combining the CDR3 with reference TRBV11-3 and TRBJ1-1 gives the whole variable domain EAGVVQSPRYKIIEKKQPVAFWCNPISGHNTLYWYLQNLGQGPELLIRYENEEAVDDSQLPKDRFSAERLKGVDSTLKIQPAELGDSAVYLCASSPRPSREKNTEAFFGQGTRLTVV.

V is TRBV27 and J is TRBJ1-2; TRBD1 agrees at 9 bases. Germline assignment: CDR1 MNHEY and CDR2 SMNVEV (reference sequence). V was clipped by 6 bases and J by 6 bases; unmatched bases: 5. The length of the CDR3 is 13 residues. DNA for the CDR3: TGTGCCAGCAGCACCGGGACAGGGAATGGCTACACCTTC. This codes for CASSTGTGNGYTF.

In this sample, this clonotype turned up a few times. A much larger clone lies one base from this, so it may be a read error. The chain couples TRBV12-3 or TRBV12-4 to TRBJ1-6, with a tentative D call TRBD1 (5 bases). With 3 bases removed from V and 11 bases from J, the gap between germline ends came to 14 bases. The CDR3 totals 14 residues. Here the CDR3 reads CASSLGRGGTPLHF. CDR3 DNA sequence: TGTGCCAGCAGTTTGGGACGGGGGGGGACACCCCTCCACTTT.

Ten or more counts support this clonotype. The rearrangement joins TRBV28 to TRBJ2-7; D tentatively reads TRBD1 or TRBD2 (6 bases each). The germline CDR1 and CDR2 sequences are MDHEN and SYDVKM. V was clipped by 5 bases and J by 6 bases, with 23 bases between them. The CDR3 extends over 16 amino acids. The CDR3 spells CASSVRTGAGPGEQYF. The CDR3 bases are TGTGCCAGCAGTGTAAGGACGGGGGCGGGACCGGGCGAGCAGTACTTC.

A remark on this clonotype: This may be a read error: a much more frequent sequence differs by one nucleotide. This chain connects TRBV6-9 to TRBJ2-2; D possibly matches TRBD1 or TRBD2 (5 bases each). The CDR3 totals 16 residues. Germline V gene sequence: CDR1 MNHGY, CDR2 SVAAGI. V lost 3 bases and J 4 bases, leaving 15 bases between the germline ends. The CDR3 bases are TGTGCCAGCAGTTACCTATCGAGGGGAAGCACCGGGGAGCTGTTTTTT. Translation: CASSYLSRGSTGELFF.

This clonotype was recorded at least ten times. V gene TRBV20-1 combines with J gene TRBJ2-7, with 9 bases matching TRBD2. Germline CDR1 and CDR2: DFQATT and SNEGSKA (reference sequence). The CDR3 extends over 14 amino acids. J lost 2 bases, V lost 3 bases, and 5 bases had no gene match. CDR3 protein: CSARGAGGAYEQYF. In DNA, the CDR3 is TGCAGTGCTAGGGGAGCGGGAGGTGCCTACGAGCAGTACTTC.

The gene calls are TRBV4-2 and TRBJ1-4; TRBD1 agrees at 7 bases. This CDR3 is built from 15 residues. V was pared by 4 bases and J by 4 bases, with 6 bases of the junction left unmatched. The germline CDR1 and CDR2 sequences are LGHNA and YNFKEQ. CDR3 residues: CASSRSTGYNEKLFF. In DNA form, the CDR3 reads TGTGCCAGCAGCCGATCGACAGGGTATAATGAAAAACTGTTTTTT.

Ten or more counts support this clonotype. In DNA form, the CDR3 reads TGTGCCAGCAGTCGCGGGGTGAATTCACCCCTCCACTTT. Its translation: CASSRGVNSPLHF. The rearrangement links TRBV2 to TRBJ1-6; D call uncertain. Trimming removed 5 bases from V and 7 bases from J, with 9 bases in between. CDR3 length: 13 amino acids. Germline V lookup: CDR1 SNHLY, CDR2 FYNNEI.

This clonotype was detected many times. V and J are TRBV28 and TRBJ1-2, with D hard to call. This CDR3 has 14 residues. V shed 5 bases and J shed 2 bases, with 12 bases lying between them. Germline CDR1 and CDR2: MDHEN and SYDVKM. The CDR3 region has the DNA TGTGCCAGCAGTCAGGCCAAGGGAAACTATGGCTACACCTTC. As protein: CASSQAKGNYGYTF.

There are a few counts of this clonotype. This CDR3 is CASWEDLNTEAFF. The CDR3 DNA reads TGTGCCAGCTGGGAGGACCTTAACACTGAAGCTTTCTTT. This chain connects TRBV5-5 to TRBJ1-1; no clear D gene. The V and J ends lost 7 bases and 2 bases respectively, with 12 bases between them. This CDR3 contains 13 residues. Germline assignment: CDR1 SGHKS and CDR2 YYEKEE (reference sequence).

The chain carries TRBV30 and TRBJ2-1, with D perhaps matching TRBD1 or TRBD2 (7 bases each). Germline V gives CDR1 GTSNPN, CDR2 SVGIG (reference sequence). The CDR3 is 14 residues long. The V end lost 8 bases, the J end lost 4 bases, and 18 bases lay between the germline ends. The CDR3 sequence is CAGKDQGGYNEQFF. CDR3 DNA sequence: TGTGCCGGTAAAGATCAGGGGGGGTACAATGAGCAGTTCTTC.